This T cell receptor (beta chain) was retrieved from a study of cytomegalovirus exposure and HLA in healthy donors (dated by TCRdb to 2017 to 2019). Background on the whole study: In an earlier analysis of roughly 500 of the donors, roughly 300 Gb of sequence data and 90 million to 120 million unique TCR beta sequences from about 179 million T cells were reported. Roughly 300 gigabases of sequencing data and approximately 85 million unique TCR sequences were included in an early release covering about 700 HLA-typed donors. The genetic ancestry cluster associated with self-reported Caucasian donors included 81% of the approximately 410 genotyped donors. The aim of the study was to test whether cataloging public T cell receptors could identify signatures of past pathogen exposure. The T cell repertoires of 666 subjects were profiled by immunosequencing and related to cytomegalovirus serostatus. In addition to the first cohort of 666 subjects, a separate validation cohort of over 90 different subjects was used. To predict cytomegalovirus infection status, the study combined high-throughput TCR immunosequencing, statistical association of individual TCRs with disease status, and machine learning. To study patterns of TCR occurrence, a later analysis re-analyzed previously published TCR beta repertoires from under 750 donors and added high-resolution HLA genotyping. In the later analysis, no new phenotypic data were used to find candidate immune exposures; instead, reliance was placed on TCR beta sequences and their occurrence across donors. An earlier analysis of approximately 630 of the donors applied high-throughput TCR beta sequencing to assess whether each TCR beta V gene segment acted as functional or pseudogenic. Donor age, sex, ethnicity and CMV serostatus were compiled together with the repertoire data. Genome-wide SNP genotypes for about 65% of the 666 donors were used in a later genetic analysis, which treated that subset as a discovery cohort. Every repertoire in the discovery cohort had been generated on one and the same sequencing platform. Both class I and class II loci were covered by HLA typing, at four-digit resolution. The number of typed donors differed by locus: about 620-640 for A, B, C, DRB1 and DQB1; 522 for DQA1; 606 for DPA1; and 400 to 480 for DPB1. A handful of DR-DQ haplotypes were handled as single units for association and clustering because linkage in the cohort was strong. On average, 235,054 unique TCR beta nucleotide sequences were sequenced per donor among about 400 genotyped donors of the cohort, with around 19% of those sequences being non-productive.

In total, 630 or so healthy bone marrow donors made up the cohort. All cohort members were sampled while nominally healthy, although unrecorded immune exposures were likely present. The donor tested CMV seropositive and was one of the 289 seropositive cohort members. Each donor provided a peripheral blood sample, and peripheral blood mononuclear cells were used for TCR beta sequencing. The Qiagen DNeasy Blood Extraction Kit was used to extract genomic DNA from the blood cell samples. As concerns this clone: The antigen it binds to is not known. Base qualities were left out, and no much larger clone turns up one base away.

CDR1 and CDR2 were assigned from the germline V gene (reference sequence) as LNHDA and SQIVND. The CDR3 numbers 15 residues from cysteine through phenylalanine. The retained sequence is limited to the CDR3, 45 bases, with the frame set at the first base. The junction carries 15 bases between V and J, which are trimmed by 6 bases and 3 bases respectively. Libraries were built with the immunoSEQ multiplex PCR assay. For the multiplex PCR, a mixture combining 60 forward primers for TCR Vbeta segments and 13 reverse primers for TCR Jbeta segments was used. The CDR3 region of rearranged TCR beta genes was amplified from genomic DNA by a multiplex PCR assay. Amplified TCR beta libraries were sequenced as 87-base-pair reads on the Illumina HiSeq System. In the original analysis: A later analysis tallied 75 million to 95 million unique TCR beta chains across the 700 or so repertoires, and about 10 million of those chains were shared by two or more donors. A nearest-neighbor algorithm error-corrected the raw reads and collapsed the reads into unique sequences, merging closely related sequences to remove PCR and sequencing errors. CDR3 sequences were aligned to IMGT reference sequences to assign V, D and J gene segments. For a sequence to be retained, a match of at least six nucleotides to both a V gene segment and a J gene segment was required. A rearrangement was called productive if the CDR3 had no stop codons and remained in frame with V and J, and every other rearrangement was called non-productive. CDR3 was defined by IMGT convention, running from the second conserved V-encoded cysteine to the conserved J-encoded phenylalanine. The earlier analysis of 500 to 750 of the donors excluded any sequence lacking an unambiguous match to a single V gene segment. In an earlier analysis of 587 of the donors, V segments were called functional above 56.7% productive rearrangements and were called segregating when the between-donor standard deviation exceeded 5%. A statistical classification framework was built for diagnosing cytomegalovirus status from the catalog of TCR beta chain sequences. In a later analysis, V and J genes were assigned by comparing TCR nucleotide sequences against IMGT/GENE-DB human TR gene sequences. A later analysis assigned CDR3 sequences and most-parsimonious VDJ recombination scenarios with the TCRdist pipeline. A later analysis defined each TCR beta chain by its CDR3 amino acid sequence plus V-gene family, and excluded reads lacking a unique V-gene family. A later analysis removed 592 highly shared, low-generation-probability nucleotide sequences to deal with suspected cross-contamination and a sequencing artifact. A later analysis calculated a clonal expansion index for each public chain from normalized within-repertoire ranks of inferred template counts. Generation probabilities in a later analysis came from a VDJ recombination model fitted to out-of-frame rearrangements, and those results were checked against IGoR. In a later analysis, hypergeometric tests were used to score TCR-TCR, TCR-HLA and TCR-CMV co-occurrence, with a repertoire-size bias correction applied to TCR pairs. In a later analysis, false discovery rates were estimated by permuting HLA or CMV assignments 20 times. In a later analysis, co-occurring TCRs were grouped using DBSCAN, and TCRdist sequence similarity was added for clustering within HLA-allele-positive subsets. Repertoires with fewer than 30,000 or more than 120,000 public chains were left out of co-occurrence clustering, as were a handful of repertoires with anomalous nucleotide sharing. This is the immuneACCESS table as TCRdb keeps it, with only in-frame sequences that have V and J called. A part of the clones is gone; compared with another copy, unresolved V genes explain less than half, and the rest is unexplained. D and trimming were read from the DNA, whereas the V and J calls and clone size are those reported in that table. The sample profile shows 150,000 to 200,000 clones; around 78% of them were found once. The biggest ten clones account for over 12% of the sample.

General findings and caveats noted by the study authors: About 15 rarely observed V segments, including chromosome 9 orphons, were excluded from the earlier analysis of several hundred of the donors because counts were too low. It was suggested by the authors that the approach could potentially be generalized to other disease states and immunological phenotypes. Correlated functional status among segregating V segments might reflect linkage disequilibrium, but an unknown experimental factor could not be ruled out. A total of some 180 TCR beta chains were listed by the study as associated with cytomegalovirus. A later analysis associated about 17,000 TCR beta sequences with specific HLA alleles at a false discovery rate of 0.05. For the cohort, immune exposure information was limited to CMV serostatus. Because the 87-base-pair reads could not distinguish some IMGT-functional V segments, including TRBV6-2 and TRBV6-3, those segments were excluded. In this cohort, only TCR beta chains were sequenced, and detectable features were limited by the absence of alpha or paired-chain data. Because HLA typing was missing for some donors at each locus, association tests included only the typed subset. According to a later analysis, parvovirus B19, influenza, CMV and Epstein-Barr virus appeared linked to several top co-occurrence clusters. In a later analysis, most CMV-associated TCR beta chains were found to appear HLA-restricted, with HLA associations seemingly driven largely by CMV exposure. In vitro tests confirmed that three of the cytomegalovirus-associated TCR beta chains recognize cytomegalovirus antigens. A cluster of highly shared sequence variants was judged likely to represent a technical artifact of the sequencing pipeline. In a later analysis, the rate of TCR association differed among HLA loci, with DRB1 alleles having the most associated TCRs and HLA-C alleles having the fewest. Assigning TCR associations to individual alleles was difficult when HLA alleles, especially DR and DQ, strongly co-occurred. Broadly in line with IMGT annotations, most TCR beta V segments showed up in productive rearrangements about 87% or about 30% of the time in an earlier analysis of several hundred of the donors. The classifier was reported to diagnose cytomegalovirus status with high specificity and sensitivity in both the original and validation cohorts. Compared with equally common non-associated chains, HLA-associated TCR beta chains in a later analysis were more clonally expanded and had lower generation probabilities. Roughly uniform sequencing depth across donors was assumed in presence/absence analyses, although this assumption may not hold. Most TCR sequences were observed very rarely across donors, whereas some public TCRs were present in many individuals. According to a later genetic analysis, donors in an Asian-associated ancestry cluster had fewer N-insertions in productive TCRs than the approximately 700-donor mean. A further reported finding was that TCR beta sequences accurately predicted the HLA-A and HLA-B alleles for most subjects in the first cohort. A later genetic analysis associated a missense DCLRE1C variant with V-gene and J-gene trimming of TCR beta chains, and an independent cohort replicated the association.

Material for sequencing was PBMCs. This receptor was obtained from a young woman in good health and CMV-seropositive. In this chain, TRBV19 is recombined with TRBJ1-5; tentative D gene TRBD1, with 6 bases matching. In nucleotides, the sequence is TGTGCCAGTAGAAGCCCGGGACAATTCAATCAGCCCCAGCATTTT. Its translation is CASRSPGQFNQPQHF.